This T cell receptor (beta chain) was documented in a study of cytomegalovirus exposure and HLA in healthy donors. V lost 3 bases and J lost 0, with 6 bases in between. Per germline, CDR1 MDHEN and CDR2 SYDVKM. CDR3 length equals 13 residues. This PCR relied on a set of 60 Vbeta primers and 13 Jbeta primers. The data were produced by immunoSEQ multiplex PCR, yet TCRdb's version contains in-frame clones alone and is incomplete. The sample lists approximately 53,000 clones, about 78% occurring once. The sample comprised PBMCs. The TCR was taken from a man aged 25-45 years in good health and CMV-seropositive. The chain uses TRBV28 and TRBJ2-7; D gene unclear. The DNA of the CDR3 is TGTGCCAGCAGTTTCGAGAACTCCTACGAGCAGTACTTC. Protein: CASSFENSYEQYF.